Sequencing of this T cell receptor beta chain was carried out in a study of low-dose radiotherapy and immunotherapy resistance in tumors. Study at large: Treatment of Cohort 2 consisted of 1 Gy per fraction every two weeks, amounting to 13 Gy over 26 weeks. Cyclophosphamide infusions of 200 mg/m2 came every two weeks, one day before radiation-immunotherapy. For four cycles from cycle 1 day 1, patients took 300 mg oral aspirin daily.

Administered to the donors were nivolumab, ipilimumab, aspirin, low-dose cyclophosphamide and low-dose radiotherapy. Primers used for first-strand cDNA, a TRAV- and TRBV-specific set, covered both alpha and beta chains. The PCR that amplified TCRs ran for about 18 cycles, relying on a constant-region primer and a V-primer adapter. TCRdb re-analysed the reads in MiXCR, keeping a single row per CDR3 protein. The table shows about 14,000 distinct CDR3 sequences, with about half occurring only once. This clonotype was seen a handful of times. This clonotype originated in a human donor with advanced metastatic prostate, ovarian, gallbladder or colorectal cancer (not recorded which). This table probably holds off-target reads from a library built for another chain.

The CDR3 reads CSVVLGSSDTQYF. In nucleotides, the CDR3 is TGCAGCGTTGTGCTCGGGAGCTCAGATACGCAGTATTTT. The V and J genes are TRBV29-1 and TRBJ2-3, with a weak D call TRBD2 (6 bases). V lost 4 bases, J lost 4 bases, and 12 bases lay in between. Germline CDR1 and CDR2: SQVTM and ANQGSEA. The CDR3 loop spans 13 amino acids.